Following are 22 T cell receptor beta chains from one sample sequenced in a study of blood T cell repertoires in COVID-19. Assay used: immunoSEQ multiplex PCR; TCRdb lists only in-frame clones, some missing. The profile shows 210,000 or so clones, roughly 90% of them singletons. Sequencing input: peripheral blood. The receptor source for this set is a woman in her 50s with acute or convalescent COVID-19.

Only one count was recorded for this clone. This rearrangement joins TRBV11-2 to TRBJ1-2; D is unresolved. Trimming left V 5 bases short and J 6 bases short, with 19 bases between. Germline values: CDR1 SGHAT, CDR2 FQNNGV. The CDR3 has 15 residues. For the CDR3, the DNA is TGTGCCAGCAGCCCGATGATAAGAGGATGGCATGGCTACACCTTC. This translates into CASSPMIRGWHGYTF.

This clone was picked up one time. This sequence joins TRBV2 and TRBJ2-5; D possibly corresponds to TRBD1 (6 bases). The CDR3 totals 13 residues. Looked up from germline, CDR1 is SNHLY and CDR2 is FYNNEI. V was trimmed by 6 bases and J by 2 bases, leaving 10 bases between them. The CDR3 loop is CASSRQVQETQYF. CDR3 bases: TGTGCCAGCAGCCGACAGGTGCAAGAGACCCAGTACTTC.

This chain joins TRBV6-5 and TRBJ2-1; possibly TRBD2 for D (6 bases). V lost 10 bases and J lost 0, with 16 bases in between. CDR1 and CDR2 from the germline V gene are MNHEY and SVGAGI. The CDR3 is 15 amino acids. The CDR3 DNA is TGTGCCACCGCTATACTAGCAAGCTCCTACAATGAGCAGTTCTTC. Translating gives CATAILASSYNEQFF.

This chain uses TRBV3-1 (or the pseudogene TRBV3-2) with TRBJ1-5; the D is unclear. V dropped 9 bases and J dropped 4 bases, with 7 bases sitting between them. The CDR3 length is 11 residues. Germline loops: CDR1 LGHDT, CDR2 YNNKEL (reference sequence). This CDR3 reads CARTGNQPQHF. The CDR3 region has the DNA TGTGCCAGGACGGGGAATCAGCCCCAGCATTTT.

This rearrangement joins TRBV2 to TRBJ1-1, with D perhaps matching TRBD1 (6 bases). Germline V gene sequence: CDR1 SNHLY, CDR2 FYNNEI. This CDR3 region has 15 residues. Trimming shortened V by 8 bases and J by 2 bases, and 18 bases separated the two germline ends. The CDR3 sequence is CASLQEQGINTEAFF. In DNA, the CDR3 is TGTGCCAGCCTGCAGGAACAGGGAATTAACACTGAAGCTTTCTTT. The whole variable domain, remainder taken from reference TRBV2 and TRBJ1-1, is EPEVTQTPSHQVTQMGQEVILRCVPISNHLYFYWYRQILGQKVEFLVSFYNNEISEKSEIFDDQFSVERPDGSNFTLKIRSTKLEDSAMYFCASLQEQGINTEAFFGQGTRLTVV.

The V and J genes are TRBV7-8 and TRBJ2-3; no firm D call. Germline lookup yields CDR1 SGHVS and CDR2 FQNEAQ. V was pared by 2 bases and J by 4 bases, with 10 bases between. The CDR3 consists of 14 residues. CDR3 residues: CASSLLTAPDTQYF. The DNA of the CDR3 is TGTGCCAGCAGCTTACTTACAGCCCCAGATACGCAGTATTTT.

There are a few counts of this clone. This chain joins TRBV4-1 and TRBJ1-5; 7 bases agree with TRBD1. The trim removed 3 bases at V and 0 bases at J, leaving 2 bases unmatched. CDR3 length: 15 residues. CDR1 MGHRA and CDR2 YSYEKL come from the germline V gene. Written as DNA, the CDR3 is TGCGCCAGCAGCCAGGGGACAGATAGCAATCAGCCCCAGCATTTT. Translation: CASSQGTDSNQPQHF.

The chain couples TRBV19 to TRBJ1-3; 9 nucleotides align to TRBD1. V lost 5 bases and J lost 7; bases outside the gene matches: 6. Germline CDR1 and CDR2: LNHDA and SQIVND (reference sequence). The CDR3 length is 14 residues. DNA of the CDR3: TGTGCCAGTAGTCCTGGGACAGGGCGGAACACCATATATTTT. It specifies CASSPGTGRNTIYF.

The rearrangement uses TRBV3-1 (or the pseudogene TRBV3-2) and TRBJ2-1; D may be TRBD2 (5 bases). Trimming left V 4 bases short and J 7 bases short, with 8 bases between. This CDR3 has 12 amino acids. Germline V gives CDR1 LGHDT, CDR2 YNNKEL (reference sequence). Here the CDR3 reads CASSRGQNEQFF. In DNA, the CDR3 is TGTGCCAGCAGCCGAGGGCAGAATGAGCAGTTCTTC.

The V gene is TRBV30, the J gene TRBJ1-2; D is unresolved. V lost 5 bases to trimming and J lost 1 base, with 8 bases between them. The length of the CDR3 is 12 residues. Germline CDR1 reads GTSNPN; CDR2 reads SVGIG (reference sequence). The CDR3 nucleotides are TGTGCCTGGGCACAGCTTAACTATGGCTACACCTTC. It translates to CAWAQLNYGYTF.

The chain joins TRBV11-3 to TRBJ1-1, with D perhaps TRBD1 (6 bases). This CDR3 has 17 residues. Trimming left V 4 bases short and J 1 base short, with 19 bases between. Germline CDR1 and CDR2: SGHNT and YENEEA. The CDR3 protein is CASSSPQGMAGNTEAFF. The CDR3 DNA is TGTGCCAGCAGCTCTCCTCAGGGGATGGCGGGGAACACTGAAGCTTTCTTT.

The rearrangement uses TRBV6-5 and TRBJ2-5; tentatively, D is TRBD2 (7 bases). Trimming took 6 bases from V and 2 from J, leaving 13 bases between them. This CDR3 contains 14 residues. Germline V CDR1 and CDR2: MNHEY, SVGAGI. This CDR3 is CASSPGRGQETQYF. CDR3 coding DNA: TGTGCCAGCAGCCCAGGGAGGGGGCAAGAGACCCAGTACTTC.

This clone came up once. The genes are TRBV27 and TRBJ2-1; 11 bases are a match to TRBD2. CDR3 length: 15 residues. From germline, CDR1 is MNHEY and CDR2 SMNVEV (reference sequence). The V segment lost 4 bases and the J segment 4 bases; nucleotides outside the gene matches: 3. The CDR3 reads CASSSGTSGYNEQFF. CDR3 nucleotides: TGTGCCAGCAGTTCCGGGACTAGCGGTTACAATGAGCAGTTCTTC.

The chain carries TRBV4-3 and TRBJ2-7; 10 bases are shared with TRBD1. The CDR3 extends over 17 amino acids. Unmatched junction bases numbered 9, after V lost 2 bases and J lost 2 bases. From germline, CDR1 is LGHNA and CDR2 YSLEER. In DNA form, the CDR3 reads TGCGCCAGCAGCCAAATCTCAACCGGGACAGGGGCCTACGAGCAGTACTTC. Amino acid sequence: CASSQISTGTGAYEQYF.

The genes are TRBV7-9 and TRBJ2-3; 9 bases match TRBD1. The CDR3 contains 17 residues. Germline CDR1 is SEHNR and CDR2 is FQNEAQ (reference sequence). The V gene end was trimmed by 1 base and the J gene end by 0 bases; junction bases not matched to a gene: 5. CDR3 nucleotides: TGTGCCAGCAGCTTAGAAGGGACAGGGCTCAGCACAGATACGCAGTATTTT. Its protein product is CASSLEGTGLSTDTQYF.

CDR3 in DNA: TGTGCCACCAGGGGCCCAGACAGGGGCTCCTACGAGCAGTACTTC. This codes for CATRGPDRGSYEQYF. The chain employs TRBV6-5 and TRBJ2-7; TRBD1 matches at 8 bases. J gave up 0 bases and V 10 bases, and 11 bases lay outside the gene matches. Germline-derived CDR1 and CDR2 are MNHEY and SVGAGI. There are 15 residues in the CDR3.

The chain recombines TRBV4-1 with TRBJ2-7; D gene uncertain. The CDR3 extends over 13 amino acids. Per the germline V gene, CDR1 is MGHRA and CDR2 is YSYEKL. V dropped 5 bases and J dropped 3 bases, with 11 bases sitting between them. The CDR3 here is CASSYSPDYEQYF. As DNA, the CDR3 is TGCGCCAGCAGCTACAGCCCAGACTACGAGCAGTACTTC.

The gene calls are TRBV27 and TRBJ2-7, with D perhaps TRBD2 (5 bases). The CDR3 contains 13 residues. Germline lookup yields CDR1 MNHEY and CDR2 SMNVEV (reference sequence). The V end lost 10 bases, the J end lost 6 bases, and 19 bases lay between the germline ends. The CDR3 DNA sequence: TGTGCCACCTCCCGCGGGCCCTTGACCGAGCAGTACTTC. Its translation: CATSRGPLTEQYF.

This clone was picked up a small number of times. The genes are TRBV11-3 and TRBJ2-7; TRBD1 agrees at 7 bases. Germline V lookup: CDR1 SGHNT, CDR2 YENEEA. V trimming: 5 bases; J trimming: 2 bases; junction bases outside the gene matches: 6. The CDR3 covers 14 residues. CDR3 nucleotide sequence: TGTGCCAGCAGCATAAGGGACAGTACCTACGAGCAGTACTTC. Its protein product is CASSIRDSTYEQYF.

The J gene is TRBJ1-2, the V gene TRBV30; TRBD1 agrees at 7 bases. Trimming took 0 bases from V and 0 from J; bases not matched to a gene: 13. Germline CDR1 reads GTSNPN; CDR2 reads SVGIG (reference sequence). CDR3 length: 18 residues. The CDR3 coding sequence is TGTGCCTGGAGTGTAGTCCTTGAGCACAGGGGACCTAACTATGGCTACACCTTC. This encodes CAWSVVLEHRGPNYGYTF.

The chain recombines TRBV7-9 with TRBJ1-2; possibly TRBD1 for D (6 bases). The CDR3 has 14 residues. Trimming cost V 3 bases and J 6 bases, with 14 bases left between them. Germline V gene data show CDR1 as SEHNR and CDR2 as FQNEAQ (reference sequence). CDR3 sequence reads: CASSLSSGVDGYTF. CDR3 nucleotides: TGTGCCAGCAGCTTGTCATCAGGGGTGGATGGCTACACCTTC.

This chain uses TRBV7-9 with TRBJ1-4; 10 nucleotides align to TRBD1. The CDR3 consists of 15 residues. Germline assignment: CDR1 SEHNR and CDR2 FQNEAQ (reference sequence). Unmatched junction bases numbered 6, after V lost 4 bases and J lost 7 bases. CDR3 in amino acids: CASSSRTGGIEKLFF. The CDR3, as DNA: TGTGCCAGCAGCTCTCGGACAGGGGGGATTGAAAAACTGTTTTTT. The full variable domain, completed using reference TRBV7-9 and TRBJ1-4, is DTGVSQNPRHKITKRGQNVTFRCDPISEHNRLYWYRQTLGQGPEFLTYFQNEAQLEKSRLLSDRFSAERPKGSFSTLEIQRTEQGDSAMYLCASSSRTGGIEKLFFGSGTQLSVL.